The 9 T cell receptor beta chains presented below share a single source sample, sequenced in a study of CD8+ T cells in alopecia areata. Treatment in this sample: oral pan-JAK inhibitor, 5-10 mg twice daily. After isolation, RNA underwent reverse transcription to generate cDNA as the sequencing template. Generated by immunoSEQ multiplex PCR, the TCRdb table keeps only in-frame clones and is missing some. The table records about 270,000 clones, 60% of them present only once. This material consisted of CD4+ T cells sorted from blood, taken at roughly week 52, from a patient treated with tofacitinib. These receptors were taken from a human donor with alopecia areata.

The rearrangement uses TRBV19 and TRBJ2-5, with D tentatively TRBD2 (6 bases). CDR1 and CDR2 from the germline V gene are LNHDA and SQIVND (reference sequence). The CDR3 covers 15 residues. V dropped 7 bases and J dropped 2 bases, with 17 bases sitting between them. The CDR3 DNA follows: TGTGCCAGTAATCCCGGCGGGGTTGGGCAAGAGACCCAGTACTTC. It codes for CASNPGGVGQETQYF.

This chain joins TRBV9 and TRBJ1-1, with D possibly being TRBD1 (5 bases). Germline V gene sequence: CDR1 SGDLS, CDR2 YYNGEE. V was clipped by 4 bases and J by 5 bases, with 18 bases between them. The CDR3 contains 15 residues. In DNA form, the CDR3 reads TGTGCCAGCAGCCCCCATTCGGGGCTGGAGACTGAAGCTTTCTTT. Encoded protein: CASSPHSGLETEAFF.

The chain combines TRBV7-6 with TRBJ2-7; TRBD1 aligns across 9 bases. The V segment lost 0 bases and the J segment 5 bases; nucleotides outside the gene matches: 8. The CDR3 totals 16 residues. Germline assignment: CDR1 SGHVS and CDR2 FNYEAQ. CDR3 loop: CASSLAGTGWRDEQYF. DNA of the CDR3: TGTGCCAGCAGCTTAGCGGGGACAGGGTGGAGGGACGAGCAGTACTTC.

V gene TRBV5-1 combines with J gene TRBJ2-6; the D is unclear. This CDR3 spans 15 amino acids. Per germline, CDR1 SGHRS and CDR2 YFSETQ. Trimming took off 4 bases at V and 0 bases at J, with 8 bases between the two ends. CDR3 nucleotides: TGCGCCAGCAGCATGATAAGCTCTGGGGCCAACGTCCTGACTTTC. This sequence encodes CASSMISSGANVLTF. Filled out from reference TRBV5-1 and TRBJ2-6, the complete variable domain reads KAGVTQTPRYLIKTRGQQVTLSCSPISGHRSVSWYQQTPGQGLQFLFEYFSETQRNKGNFPGRFSGRQFSNSRSEMNVSTLELGDSALYLCASSMISSGANVLTFGAGSRLTVL.

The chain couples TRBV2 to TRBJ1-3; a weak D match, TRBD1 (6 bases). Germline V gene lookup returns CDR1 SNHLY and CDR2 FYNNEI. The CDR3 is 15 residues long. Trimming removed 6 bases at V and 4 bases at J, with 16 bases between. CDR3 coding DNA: TGTGCCAGCAGCAACAGGGCCCTCGGGGGAAACACCATATATTTT. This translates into CASSNRALGGNTIYF.

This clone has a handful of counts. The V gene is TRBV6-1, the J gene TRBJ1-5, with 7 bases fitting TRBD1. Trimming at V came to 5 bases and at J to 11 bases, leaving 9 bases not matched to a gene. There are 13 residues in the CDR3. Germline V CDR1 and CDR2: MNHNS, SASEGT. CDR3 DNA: TGTGCCAGCAGTTCAACAGGGGAGAAGGCCCAGCATTTT. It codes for CASSSTGEKAQHF.

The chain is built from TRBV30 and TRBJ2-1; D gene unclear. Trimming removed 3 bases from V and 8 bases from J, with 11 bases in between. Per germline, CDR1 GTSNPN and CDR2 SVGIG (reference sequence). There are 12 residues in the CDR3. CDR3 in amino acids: CAWSGFKDEQFF. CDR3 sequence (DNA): TGTGCCTGGAGCGGATTTAAGGATGAGCAGTTCTTC.

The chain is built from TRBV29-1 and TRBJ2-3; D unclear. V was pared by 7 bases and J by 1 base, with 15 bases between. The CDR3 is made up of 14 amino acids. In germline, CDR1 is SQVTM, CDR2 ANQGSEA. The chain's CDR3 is CSAGPKRGTDTQYF. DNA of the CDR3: TGCAGCGCTGGACCCAAGCGAGGCACAGATACGCAGTATTTT.

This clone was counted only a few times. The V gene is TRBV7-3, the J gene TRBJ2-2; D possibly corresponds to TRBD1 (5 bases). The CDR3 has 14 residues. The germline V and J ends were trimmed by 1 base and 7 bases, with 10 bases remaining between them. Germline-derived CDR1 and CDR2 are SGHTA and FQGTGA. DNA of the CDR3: TGTGCCAGCAGCTTAAACGCAGGGCACGGGGAGCTGTTTTTT. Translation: CASSLNAGHGELFF.